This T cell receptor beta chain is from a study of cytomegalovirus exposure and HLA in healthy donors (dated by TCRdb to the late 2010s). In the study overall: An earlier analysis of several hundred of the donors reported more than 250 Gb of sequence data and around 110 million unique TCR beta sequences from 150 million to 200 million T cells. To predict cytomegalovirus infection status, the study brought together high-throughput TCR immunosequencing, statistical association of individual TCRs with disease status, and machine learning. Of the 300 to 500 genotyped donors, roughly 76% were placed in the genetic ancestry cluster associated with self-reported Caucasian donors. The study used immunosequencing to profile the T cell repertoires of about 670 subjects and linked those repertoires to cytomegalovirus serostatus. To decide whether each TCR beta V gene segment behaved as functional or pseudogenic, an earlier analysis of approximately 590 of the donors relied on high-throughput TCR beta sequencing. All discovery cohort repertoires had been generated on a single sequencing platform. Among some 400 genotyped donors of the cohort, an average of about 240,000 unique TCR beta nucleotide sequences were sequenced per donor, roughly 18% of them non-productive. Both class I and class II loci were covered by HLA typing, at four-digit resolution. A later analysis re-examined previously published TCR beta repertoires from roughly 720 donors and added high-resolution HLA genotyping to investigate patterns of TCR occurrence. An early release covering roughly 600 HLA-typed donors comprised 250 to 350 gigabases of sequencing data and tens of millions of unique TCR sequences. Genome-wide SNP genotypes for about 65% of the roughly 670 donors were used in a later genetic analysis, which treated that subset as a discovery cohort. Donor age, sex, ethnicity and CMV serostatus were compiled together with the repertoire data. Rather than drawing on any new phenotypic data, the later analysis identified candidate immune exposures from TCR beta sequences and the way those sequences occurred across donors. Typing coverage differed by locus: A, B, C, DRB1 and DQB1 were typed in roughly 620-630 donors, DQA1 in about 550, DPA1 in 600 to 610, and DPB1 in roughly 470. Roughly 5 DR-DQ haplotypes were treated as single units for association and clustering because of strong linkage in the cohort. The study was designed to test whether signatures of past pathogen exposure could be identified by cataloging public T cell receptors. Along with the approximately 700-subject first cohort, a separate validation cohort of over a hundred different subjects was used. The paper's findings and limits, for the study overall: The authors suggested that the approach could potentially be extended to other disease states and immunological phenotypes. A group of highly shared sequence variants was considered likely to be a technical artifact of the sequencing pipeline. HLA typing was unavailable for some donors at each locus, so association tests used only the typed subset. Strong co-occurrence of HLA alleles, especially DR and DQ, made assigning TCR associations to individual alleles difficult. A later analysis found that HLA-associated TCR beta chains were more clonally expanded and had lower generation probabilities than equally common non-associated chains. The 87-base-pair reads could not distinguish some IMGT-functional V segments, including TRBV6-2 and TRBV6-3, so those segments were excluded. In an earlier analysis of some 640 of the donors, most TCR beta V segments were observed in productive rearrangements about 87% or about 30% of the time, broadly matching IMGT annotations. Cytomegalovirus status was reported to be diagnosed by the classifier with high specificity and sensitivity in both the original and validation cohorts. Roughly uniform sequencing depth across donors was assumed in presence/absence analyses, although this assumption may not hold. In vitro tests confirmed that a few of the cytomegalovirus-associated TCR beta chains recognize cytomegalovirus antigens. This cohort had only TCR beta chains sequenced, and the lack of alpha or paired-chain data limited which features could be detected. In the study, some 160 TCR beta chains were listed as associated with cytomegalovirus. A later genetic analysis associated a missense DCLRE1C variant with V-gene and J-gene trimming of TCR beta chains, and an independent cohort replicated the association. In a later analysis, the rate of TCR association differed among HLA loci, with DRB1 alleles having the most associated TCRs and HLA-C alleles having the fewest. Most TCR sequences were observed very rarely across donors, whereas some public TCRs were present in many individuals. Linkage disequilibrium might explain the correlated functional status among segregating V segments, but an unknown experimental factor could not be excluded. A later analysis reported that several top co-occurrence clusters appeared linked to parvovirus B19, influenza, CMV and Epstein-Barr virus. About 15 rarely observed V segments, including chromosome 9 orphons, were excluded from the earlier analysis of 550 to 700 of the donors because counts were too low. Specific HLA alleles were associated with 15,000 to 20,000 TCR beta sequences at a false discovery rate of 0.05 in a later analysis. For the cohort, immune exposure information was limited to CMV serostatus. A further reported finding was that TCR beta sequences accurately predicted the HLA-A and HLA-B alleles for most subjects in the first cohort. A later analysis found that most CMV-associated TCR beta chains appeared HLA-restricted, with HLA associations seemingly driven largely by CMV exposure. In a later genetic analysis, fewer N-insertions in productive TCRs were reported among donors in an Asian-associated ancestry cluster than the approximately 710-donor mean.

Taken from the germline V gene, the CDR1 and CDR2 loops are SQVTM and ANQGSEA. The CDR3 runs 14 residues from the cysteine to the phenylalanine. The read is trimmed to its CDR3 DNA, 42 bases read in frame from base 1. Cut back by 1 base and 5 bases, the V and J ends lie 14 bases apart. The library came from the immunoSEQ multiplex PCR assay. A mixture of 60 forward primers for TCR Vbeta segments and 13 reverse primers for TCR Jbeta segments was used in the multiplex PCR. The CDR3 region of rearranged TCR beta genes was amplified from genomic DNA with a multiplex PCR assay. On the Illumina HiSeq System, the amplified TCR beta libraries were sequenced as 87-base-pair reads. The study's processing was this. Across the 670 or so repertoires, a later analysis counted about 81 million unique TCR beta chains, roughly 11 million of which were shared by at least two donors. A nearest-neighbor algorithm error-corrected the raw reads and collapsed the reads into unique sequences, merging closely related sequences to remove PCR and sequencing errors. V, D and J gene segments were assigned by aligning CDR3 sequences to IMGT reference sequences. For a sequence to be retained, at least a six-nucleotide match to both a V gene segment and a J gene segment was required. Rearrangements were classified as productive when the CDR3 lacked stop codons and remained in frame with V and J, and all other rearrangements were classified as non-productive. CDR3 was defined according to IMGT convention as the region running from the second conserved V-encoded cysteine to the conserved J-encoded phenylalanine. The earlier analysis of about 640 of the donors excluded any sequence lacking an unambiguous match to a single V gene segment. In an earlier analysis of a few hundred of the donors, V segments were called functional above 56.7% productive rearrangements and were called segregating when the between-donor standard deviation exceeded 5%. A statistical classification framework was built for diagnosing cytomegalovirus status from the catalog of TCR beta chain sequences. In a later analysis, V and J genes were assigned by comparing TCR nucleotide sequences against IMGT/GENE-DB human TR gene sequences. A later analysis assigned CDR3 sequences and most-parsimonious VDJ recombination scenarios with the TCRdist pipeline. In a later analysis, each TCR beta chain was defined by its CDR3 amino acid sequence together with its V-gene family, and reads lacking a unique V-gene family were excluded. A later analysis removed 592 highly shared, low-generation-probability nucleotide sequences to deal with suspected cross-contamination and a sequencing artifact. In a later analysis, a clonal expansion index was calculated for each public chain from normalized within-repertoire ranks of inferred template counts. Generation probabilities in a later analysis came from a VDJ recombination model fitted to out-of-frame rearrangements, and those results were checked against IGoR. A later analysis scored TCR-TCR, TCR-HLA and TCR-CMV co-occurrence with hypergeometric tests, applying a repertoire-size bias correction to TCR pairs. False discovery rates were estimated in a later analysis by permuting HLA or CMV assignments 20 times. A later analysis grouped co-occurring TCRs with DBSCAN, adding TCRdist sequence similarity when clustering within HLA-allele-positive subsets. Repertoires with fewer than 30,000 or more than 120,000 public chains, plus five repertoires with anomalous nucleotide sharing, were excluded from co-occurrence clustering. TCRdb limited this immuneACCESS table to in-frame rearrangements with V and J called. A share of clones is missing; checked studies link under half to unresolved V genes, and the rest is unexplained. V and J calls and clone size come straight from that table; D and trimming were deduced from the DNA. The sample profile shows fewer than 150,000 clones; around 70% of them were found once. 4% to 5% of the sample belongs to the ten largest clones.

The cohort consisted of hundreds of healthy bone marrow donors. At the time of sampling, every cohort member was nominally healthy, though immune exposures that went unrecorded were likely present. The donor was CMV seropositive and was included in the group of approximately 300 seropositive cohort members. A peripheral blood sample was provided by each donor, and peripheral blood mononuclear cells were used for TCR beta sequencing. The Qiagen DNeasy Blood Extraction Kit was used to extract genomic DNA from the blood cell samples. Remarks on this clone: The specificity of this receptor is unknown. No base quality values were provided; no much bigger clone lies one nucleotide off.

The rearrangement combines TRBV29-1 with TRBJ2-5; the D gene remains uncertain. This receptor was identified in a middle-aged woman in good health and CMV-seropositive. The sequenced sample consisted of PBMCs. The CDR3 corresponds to CSVEGARPGETQYF. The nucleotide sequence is TGCAGCGTTGAAGGAGCCCGGCCCGGGGAGACCCAGTACTTC. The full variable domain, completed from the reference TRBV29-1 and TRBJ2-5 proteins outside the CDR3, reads SAVISQKPSRDICQRGTSLTIQCQVDSQVTMMFWYRQQPGQSLTLIATANQGSEATYESGFVIDKFPISRPNLTFSTLTVSNMSPEDSSIYLCSVEGARPGETQYFGPGTRLLVL.